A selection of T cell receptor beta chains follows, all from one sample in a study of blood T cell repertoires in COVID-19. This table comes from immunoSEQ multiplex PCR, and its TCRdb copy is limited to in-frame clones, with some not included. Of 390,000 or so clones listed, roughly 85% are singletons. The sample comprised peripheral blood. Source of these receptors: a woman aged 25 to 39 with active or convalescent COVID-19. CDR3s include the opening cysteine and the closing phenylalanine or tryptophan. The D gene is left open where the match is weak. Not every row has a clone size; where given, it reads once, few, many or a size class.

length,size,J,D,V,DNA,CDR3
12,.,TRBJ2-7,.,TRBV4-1,TGCGCCAGCAGCCCCCCCGGCGGCGAGCAGTACTTC,CASSPPGGEQYF
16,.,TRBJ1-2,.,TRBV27,TGTGCCAGCAGTTTATCCCCCTCAGGGCAGGGCTATGGCTACACCTTC,CASSLSPSGQGYGYTF
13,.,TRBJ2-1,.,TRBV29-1,TGCAGCGTTGAGCGCCCTAGCTACAATGAGCAGTTCTTC,CSVERPSYNEQFF
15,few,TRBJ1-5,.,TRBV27,TGTGCCAGCAGTTCAGAGGACGGCCCAGGGCAGCCCCAGCATTTT,CASSSEDGPGQPQHF
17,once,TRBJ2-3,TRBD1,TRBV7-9,TGTGCCAGCAGCGTTTTTATAGGGACAGCTGGCACAGATACGCAGTATTTT,CASSVFIGTAGTDTQYF
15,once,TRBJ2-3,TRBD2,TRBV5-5,TGTGCCAGCAGCTGGACTAGCGGGAGATTAGATACGCAGTATTTT,CASSWTSGRLDTQYF
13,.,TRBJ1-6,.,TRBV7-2,TGTGCCAGCAGCGAGGGTAGAGGGACACCCCTCCACTTT,CASSEGRGTPLHF
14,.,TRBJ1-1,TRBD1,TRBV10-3,TGTGCCATCAGTCCGGGACAGGGGAGCACTGAAGCTTTCTTT,CAISPGQGSTEAFF
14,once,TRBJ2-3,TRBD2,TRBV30,TGTGCCTTAAACCGACTAGCGGAAACAGATACGCAGTATTTT,CALNRLAETDTQYF
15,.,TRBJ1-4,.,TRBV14,TGTGCCAGCAGCCGCCGAGCGGCAGTATACGAAAAACTGTTTTTT,CASSRRAAVYEKLFF
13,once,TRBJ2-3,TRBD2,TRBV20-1,TGCAGTGCCAGTCTAGCGGGCACAGATACGCAGTATTTT,CSASLAGTDTQYF
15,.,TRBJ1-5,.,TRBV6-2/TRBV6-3,TGTGCCAGCAGTTATGGGGGGGTCGGCAATCAGCCCCAGCATTTT,CASSYGGVGNQPQHF
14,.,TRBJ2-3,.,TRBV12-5,TGTGCTAGTGGTTTTGGTCCGGCCACAGGTACGCAGTATTTT,CASGFGPATGTQYF
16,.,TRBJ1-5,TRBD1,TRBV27,TGTGCCAGCAGTCCGGGGACAGGGGGAAGCAATCAGCCCCAGCATTTT,CASSPGTGGSNQPQHF
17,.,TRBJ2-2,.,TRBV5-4,TGTGCCAGCAGCTCCCTGACCGGGACTGGATTCACCGGGGAGCTGTTTTTT,CASSSLTGTGFTGELFF
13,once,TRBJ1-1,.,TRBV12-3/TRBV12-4,TGTGCCAGCAGTTTAGGCCCCCGGACTGAAGCTTTCTTT,CASSLGPRTEAFF
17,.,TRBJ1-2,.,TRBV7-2,TGTGCCAGCAGCCCAAATAACCCAGGGTGGGCTAACTATGGCTACACCTTC,CASSPNNPGWANYGYTF
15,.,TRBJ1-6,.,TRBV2,TGTGCCAGCAGCCCATCGCAGGGGACGTATTCACCCCTCCACTTT,CASSPSQGTYSPLHF
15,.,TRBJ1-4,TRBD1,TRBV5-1,TGCGCCAGCAGCTTGGCGGGACAGAATAATGAAAAACTGTTTTTT,CASSLAGQNNEKLFF
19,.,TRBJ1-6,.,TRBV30,TGTGCCTGGAGTGGTGGAAGCGAACGGCTGAGCTCCTATAATTCACCCCTCCACTTT,CAWSGGSERLSSYNSPLHF
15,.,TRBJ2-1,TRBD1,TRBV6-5,TGTGCCAGCAGCGCAACCGGGACAGGGGTAATTGAGCAGTTCTTC,CASSATGTGVIEQFF
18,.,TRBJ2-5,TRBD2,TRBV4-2,TGTGCCAGCAGCCAAGATATTCGGGTAGCGGGAGGCCAAGAGACCCAGTACTTC,CASSQDIRVAGGQETQYF
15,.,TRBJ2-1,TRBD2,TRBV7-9,TGTGCCAGCAGCTCCACTAGCGGGAGTAGCAATGAGCAGTTCTTC,CASSSTSGSSNEQFF
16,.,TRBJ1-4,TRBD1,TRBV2,TGTGCCAGCAGTGACGGCGGGACAGGGGGTGTTGAAAAACTGTTTTTT,CASSDGGTGGVEKLFF